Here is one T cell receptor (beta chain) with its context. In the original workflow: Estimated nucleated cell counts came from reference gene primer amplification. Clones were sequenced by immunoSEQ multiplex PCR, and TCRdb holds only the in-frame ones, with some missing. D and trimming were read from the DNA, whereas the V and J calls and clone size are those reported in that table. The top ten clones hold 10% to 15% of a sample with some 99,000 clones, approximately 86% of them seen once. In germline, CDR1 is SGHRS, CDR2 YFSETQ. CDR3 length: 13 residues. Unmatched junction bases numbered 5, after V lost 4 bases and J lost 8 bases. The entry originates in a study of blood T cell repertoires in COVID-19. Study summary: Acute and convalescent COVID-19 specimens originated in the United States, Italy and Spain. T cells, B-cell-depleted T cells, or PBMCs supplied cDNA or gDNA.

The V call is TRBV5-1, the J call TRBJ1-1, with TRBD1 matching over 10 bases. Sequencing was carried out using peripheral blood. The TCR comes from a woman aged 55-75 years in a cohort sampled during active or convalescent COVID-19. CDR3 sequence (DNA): TGCGCCAGCAGCCTCTGGACAGGGGGGGAAGCTTTCTTT. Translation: CASSLWTGGEAFF.